What follows is one T cell receptor beta chain and its context. These data are taken from a study of blood T cell repertoires in COVID-19. Study as a whole: T cells, B-cell-depleted T cells, or PBMCs supplied cDNA or gDNA.

Some clones are missing from TCRdb's copy, which holds only in-frame ones; the method was immunoSEQ multiplex PCR. The repertoire holds approximately 130,000 clones, around 87% seen once, with around 30% in the top ten. The sample consisted of peripheral blood. The TCR comes from a man aged 70-80 years with active or convalescent COVID-19.

The CDR3 sequence: CASSPTPGTADTQYF. In DNA form, the CDR3 reads TGTGCCAGCAGCCCAACCCCCGGTACCGCAGATACGCAGTATTTT. This rearrangement joins TRBV5-6 to TRBJ2-3; D is unresolved. CDR3 length: 15 amino acids. Germline lookup yields CDR1 SGHDT and CDR2 YYEEEE. Trimming pared 4 bases from V and 4 bases from J, leaving 16 bases between. The full variable domain, rest sourced from reference TRBV5-6 and TRBJ2-3, is DAGVTQSPTHLIKTRGQQVTLRCSPKSGHDTVSWYQQALGQGPQFIFQYYEEEERQRGNFPDRFSGHQFPNYSSELNVNALLLGDSALYLCASSPTPGTADTQYFGPGTRLTVL.